The 14 T cell receptor beta chains given below trace back to one sample, sequenced in a study of T-cell memory formation after mild COVID-19. TCRdb recomputed calls from the 5' RACE reads with MiXCR, one row per CDR3 protein. The sample contains fewer than 300,000 distinct CDR3 sequences, 16% of which appear only once. The sample comprised PBMCs or a T cell subset sorted from them (not recorded which). The receptors were sampled from a man between 18 and 29 years old who had mild COVID-19 (a few samples of this study predate the infection). Cell type and time point are not known.

This clonotype was counted a few times. This sequence joins TRBV10-3 and TRBJ2-3; 10 bases line up with TRBD2. Trimming removed 5 bases from V and 5 bases from J; junction bases left unmatched: 4. The CDR3 is made up of 14 amino acids. CDR1 is ENHRY, CDR2 SYGVKD, per germline. CDR3 sequence reads: CAISSAGGLDTQYF. CDR3 in DNA: TGTGCCATCAGTTCAGCGGGGGGGCTAGATACGCAGTATTTT.

The J gene is TRBJ1-1, the V gene TRBV3-1; a possible D gene is TRBD1 (5 bases). Germline V gives CDR1 LGHDT, CDR2 YNNKEL (reference sequence). The CDR3 has 15 amino acids. V lost 1 base and J lost 1, with 10 bases in between. The CDR3: CASSQGRGPNTEAFF. DNA of the CDR3: TGTGCCAGCAGCCAAGGGCGGGGCCCGAACACTGAAGCTTTCTTT.

This sequence joins TRBV20-1 and TRBJ1-2; TRBD1 matches 7 bases. Unmatched junction bases numbered 3, after V lost 6 bases and J lost 5 bases. The germline gives CDR1 DFQATT, CDR2 SNEGSKA (reference sequence). The CDR3 loop spans 11 amino acids. In DNA, the CDR3 is TGCAGTGCCTCGACAGGGTATGGCTACACCTTC. This translates into CSASTGYGYTF.

This chain links TRBV10-3 with TRBJ1-2, with 7 bases lining up with TRBD1. This CDR3 is built from 16 residues. In germline, CDR1 is ENHRY, CDR2 SYGVKD. Unmatched junction bases numbered 8, after V lost 0 bases and J lost 4 bases. The DNA of the CDR3 is TGTGCCATCAGTGAGTCGGTACAGGGGTACGGCTATGGCTACACCTTC. It codes for CAISESVQGYGYGYTF.

This clonotype has more than one count but fewer than ten. The V call is TRBV20-1, the J call TRBJ1-5, with D tentatively TRBD1 (5 bases). Germline V CDR1 and CDR2: DFQATT, SNEGSKA (reference sequence). The CDR3 is 10 amino acids. Deletions cut 5 bases from V and 8 bases from J, with 7 bases between. The CDR3 coding sequence is TGCAGTGCTTGGGGGGAGCCCCAGCATTTT. Its translation is CSAWGEPQHF.

The V gene is TRBV11-3, the J gene TRBJ2-7; 9 bases map to TRBD2. There are 15 residues in the CDR3. Germline V CDR1 and CDR2: SGHNT, YENEEA. J lost 2 bases, V lost 5 bases, and 7 bases had no gene match. The DNA for the CDR3 is TGTGCCAGCAGCCACCGTAGCGGGGGCGCCTACGAGCAGTACTTC. It is translated as CASSHRSGGAYEQYF.

There are a few counts of this clonotype. The chain recombines TRBV4-3 with TRBJ2-3; perhaps TRBD2 as D (5 bases). The V and J ends lost 3 bases and 1 base respectively, with 8 bases between them. The CDR3 loop spans 14 amino acids. Germline values: CDR1 LGHNA, CDR2 YSLEER. The CDR3 DNA reads as TGCGCCAGCAGCCAGGAGGTACGCACAGATACGCAGTATTTT. Protein product: CASSQEVRTDTQYF.

This rearrangement joins TRBV29-1 to TRBJ1-1, with D uncertain. Per the germline V gene, CDR1 is SQVTM and CDR2 is ANQGSEA. This CDR3 spans 12 amino acids. Trimming stripped 0 bases from V and 8 bases from J, with 10 bases between. The CDR3 protein is CSVEDLGAEAFF. CDR3 nucleotide sequence: TGCAGCGTTGAAGATCTTGGAGCCGAAGCTTTCTTT. Drawing the rest from reference TRBV29-1 and TRBJ1-1, the complete variable domain is SAVISQKPSRDICQRGTSLTIQCQVDSQVTMMFWYRQQPGQSLTLIATANQGSEATYESGFVIDKFPISRPNLTFSTLTVSNMSPEDSSIYLCSVEDLGAEAFFGQGTRLTVV.

This clonotype appeared a single time. A read error may account for a junction end that differs from germline. V and J are TRBV5-1 and TRBJ1-1; TRBD1 matches at 7 bases. CDR3 length: 15 amino acids. CDR1 and CDR2 from the germline V gene are SGHRS and YFSETQ. The CDR3 is CASSMTGPFGTEAFF. Written as DNA, the CDR3 is TGCGCCAGCAGCATGACAGGGCCGTTTGGCACTGAAGCCTTCTTT.

The genes are TRBV9 and TRBJ2-7; D uncertain. V lost 3 bases to trimming and J lost 0 bases, with 10 bases between them. Per germline, CDR1 SGDLS and CDR2 YYNGEE. The CDR3 loop spans 14 amino acids. CDR3 DNA sequence: TGTGCCAGCAGCGGAGGCAAGGACTCCTACGAGCAGTACGTC. Protein product: CASSGGKDSYEQYV.

This clonotype was seen a handful of times. The V gene is TRBV9, the J gene TRBJ1-1; D is unresolved. The germline V gene has CDR1 SGDLS and CDR2 YYNGEE. V was cut by 0 bases and J by 4 bases, with 13 bases left in between. This CDR3 contains 15 residues. The CDR3 bases are TGTGCCAGCAGCGTAGGTGTGGGGATGGGCACTGAAGCTTTCTTT. Its translation is CASSVGVGMGTEAFF.

The chain has TRBV4-1 and TRBJ2-5; 11 bases map to TRBD2. There are 15 residues in the CDR3. Germline V gene sequence: CDR1 MGHRA, CDR2 YSYEKL. V was pared by 6 bases and J by 5 bases, with 8 bases of the junction left unmatched. The CDR3 bases are TGCGCCAGCAGTTCTAGCGGGGGGCGCGGGGAGACCCAGTACTTC. This codes for CASSSSGGRGETQYF.

The CDR3 nucleotides are TGTGCCAGCACTATCTTAGCGGGGGGCGTTCGCCATGGCTACACCTTC. Translating gives CASTILAGGVRHGYTF. The rearrangement links TRBV11-2 to TRBJ1-2, with D possibly TRBD1 on 6 matching bases. V lost 7 bases, J lost 6 bases, and 24 bases lay in between. The CDR3 is made up of 16 amino acids. Per germline, CDR1 SGHAT and CDR2 FQNNGV.

The chain uses TRBV5-1 and TRBJ1-5; TRBD1 matches at 8 bases. The trim removed 5 bases at V and 7 bases at J, leaving 8 bases unmatched. The CDR3 has 14 amino acids. Germline values: CDR1 SGHRS, CDR2 YFSETQ. In nucleotides, the CDR3 is TGCGCCAGCAGTTCGGGGACAGGCGGGCAGCCCCAGCATTTT. The encoded protein is CASSSGTGGQPQHF.